This TCR beta chain emerged from a study of beta chain features in type 1 diabetes. For the study at large: Cell yields, gender and age were similar in healthy donors and patients.

Every single donor gave one heparinised blood draw, and these averaged approximately 110 mL. Germline lookup yields CDR1 KGHSH and CDR2 LQKENI. Trimming took 2 bases from V and 3 from J, leaving 14 bases between them. This CDR3 comprises 16 residues. The whole isolated RNA underwent reverse transcription, so sequencing captured expressed TCRB transcripts. TCRdb's copy holds only in-frame clones and misses some; the assay was immunoSEQ multiplex PCR. The profile covers over 700,000 clones, with roughly a sixth appearing a single time and 0.023% taken by the ten largest. Regarding the study as a whole: In all four CD4+ subsets, TCRB CDR3 length was significantly, moderately reduced in type 1 diabetes.

This clone was observed a handful of times. Its matching antigen is unknown. The sequenced sample consisted of naive CD4+ T cells from blood. The genes are TRBV18 and TRBJ1-5, with D maybe TRBD1 (5 bases). The clonotype comes from a woman between 18 and 30 years old in good health. CDR3 loop: CASSPGAIRNNQPQHF. The CDR3 nucleotides are TGTGCCAGCTCACCAGGGGCGATCCGGAACAATCAGCCCCAGCATTTT. Supplemented by reference TRBV18 and TRBJ1-5, the full variable domain reads NAGVMQNPRHLVRRRGQEARLRCSPMKGHSHVYWYRQLPEEGLKFMVYLQKENIIDESGMPKERFSAEFPKEGPSILRIQQVVRGDSAAYFCASSPGAIRNNQPQHFGDGTRLSIL.